This T cell receptor (beta chain) originates from a study of blood T cell repertoires in COVID-19 (dated by TCRdb to 2020 to 2022). In the study overall: Samples covering the acute and convalescent phases of COVID-19 were provided by collaborators in the United States, Italy and Spain. The material from the prospective study consisted of cDNA or gDNA derived from T cells, B-cell-depleted T cells, or PBMCs. Subjects who had been exposed to COVID-19, were actively infected with it, or had recovered from it provided the deeply sampled blood TCRbeta repertoires that made up the dataset. A freely available public database, intended as a resource for researchers studying the immune response to SARS-CoV-2, is where the repertoires were released. Samples were obtained from the ongoing ImmuneRACE study (first 160 participants) and from approximately 1,200 subjects provided by 6 global collaborators. A de-identified subject ID, COVID-19 status, age in years and sex were almost always included in the sample metadata. Where HLA class I and class II types were available, the types were taken from metadata supplied by the sample provider, not from assay-based typing. Points the paper makes about the study in general: Clinical and demographic metadata were provided uncurated, with the amount varying by source and participant.

Enrolling through a virtual design, the prospective study's participants ranged in age from roughly 18 to 100 years and lived across about two dozen United States geographic areas. To assign participants to cohorts, the prospective study relied on clinical history that participants themselves reported in a screening survey and a study questionnaire. Recovered participants in ImmuneRACE Cohort 3 were defined as having two consecutive negative NP/OP PCR tests, clearance from a healthcare professional, or resolution of symptoms. In the prospective study, mobile phlebotomists collected whole blood, serum and a nasopharyngeal or oropharyngeal swab from each participant. Additional blood draws and questionnaires over a 2-month period could optionally be provided by prospective study participants. Prospective study blood samples were shipped either frozen or at room temperature before DNA extraction.

V lost 5 bases and J lost 3 bases, and the count of bases not matched to a germline gene is 16. The CDR3 contains 18 residues, cysteine and phenylalanine counted. The entry retains the CDR3 DNA only, 54 bases that are in frame from base 1. Looking up the germline V gene (reference sequence) yields CDR1 LNHDA and CDR2 SQIVND. Note on this clone: Its antigen specificity is not known. Base qualities are not recorded, but no much larger clone differs from it by a single base.

The immunoSEQ Assay, a bias-controlled multiplex PCR, was used to amplify TCRbeta CDR3 regions from genomic DNA. Concerning the study's data processing: Within the assay, amplification of reference gene primers was used to estimate how many nucleated cells each sample contained. To quantify the absolute abundance of each unique TCRbeta CDR3 rearrangement, sequence reads were collapsed and filtered. For each sample, productive Simpson clonality was calculated as the square root of Simpson's diversity index over productive rearrangements. Sourced from immuneACCESS, this table was stored by TCRdb with only in-frame sequences that have V and J called. A share of the clones is absent; for the studies checked, an unresolved V gene accounts for under half, and the remainder has no known explanation. For V, J and clone size, that table is used; D and trimming come from the DNA. The sample table shows fewer than 200,000 clones, and about 88% are seen once. The ten largest clones represent 9% to 10% of the sample.

The chain links TRBV19 with TRBJ1-1, and 9 bases in between align with TRBD1. The sequence was collected from a woman between 18 and 29 years old who had recovered from COVID-19. Sequencing input: PBMCs or T cells enriched from blood (not recorded which). The DNA reads TGTGCCAGTAGTGGCACAGGGGGCAAGACCCGACGAGACACTGAAGCTTTCTTT. This gives the protein CASSGTGGKTRRDTEAFF.